This section outlines one T cell receptor (beta chain) sequence together with its context. These data come from a study of somatic mutations in cytotoxic T cells in rheumatoid arthritis. The CDR3 has 20 amino acids. CDR1 MGHRA and CDR2 YSYEKL come from the germline V gene. Trimming took 0 bases from V and 1 from J; bases not matched to a gene: 18. TCRdb's copy holds only in-frame clones and misses some; the assay was immunoSEQ multiplex PCR. The sample lists about 30,000 clones, approximately 85% occurring once. Sample: CD8+ T cells sorted from blood. This receptor was obtained from an adult with rheumatoid arthritis. This chain connects TRBV4-1 to TRBJ2-7; 7 bases map to TRBD1. CDR3 bases: TGCGCCAGCAGCCAAGAAGGACGAACACAGGGGAAGGATGCGTCCTACGAGCAGTACTTC. Translated, it gives CASSQEGRTQGKDASYEQYF.